One sample yielded the 10 T cell receptor beta chains listed below, sequenced in a study of T cell responses to AZD1222 COVID-19 vaccine. The assay was immunoSEQ multiplex PCR, and TCRdb's table has in-frame clones only and misses some. The data contain about 84,000 clones, 87% of them singletons. The sample was peripheral blood, taken on day 0 of AZD1222 vaccination. The source is an adult in good health.

The chain couples TRBV5-4 to TRBJ1-1; no clear D gene. The CDR3 covers 16 residues. Trimming shortened V by 0 bases and J by 0 bases, and 12 bases separated the two germline ends. The germline CDR1 and CDR2 sequences are SGHNT and YYREEE (reference sequence). CDR3 bases: TGTGCCAGCAGCTTGGTAGGGCTGAGTTTGAACACTGAAGCTTTCTTT. Translating gives CASSLVGLSLNTEAFF.

This sequence joins TRBV7-9 and TRBJ1-1, with 7 bases that match TRBD1. The CDR3 covers 15 residues. CDR1 is SEHNR, CDR2 FQNEAQ, per germline (reference sequence). V shed 5 bases and J 0 bases; nucleotides not matched to a gene: 6. Here the CDR3 DNA reads TGTGCCAGCAGCCCGAGGGGGCACATGAACACTGAAGCTTTCTTT. Amino acid sequence: CASSPRGHMNTEAFF.

V is TRBV29-1 and J is TRBJ1-1; no reliable D call. Deletions cut 6 bases from V and 2 bases from J, with 13 bases between. Germline V gene sequence: CDR1 SQVTM, CDR2 ANQGSEA. CDR3 length: 13 amino acids. The CDR3 sequence is CSVSSLTNTEAFF. Here the CDR3 DNA reads TGCAGCGTCAGCAGCCTAACTAACACTGAAGCTTTCTTT.

The table lists this clone with a count of one. V is TRBV11-3 and J is TRBJ1-1, with a weak D call TRBD1 (5 bases). V lost 5 bases, J lost 0 bases, and 7 bases lay in between. The CDR3 covers 13 residues. CDR1 is SGHNT and CDR2 is YENEEA in the germline V gene. This CDR3 is CASSRGVNTEAFF. DNA for the CDR3: TGTGCCAGCAGCCGGGGCGTGAACACTGAAGCTTTCTTT.

This clone appeared a single time. The chain combines TRBV28 with TRBJ1-5; 8 bases map to TRBD1. Per the germline V gene, CDR1 is MDHEN and CDR2 is SYDVKM. There are 15 residues in the CDR3. V dropped 4 bases and J dropped 2; count of bases not matched to a gene: 4. The CDR3 here is CASSSGGAGNQPQHF. CDR3 sequence (DNA): TGTGCCAGCAGTTCAGGGGGCGCCGGCAATCAGCCCCAGCATTTT. The entire variable domain, with the rest obtained from reference TRBV28 and TRBJ1-5, is as follows: DVKVTQSSRYLVKRTGEKVFLECVQDMDHENMFWYRQDPGLGLRLIYFSYDVKMKEKGDIPEGYSVSREKKERFSLILESASTNQTSMYLCASSSGGAGNQPQHFGDGTRLSIL.

The chain carries TRBV5-6 and TRBJ2-7, with D perhaps TRBD1 (5 bases). Germline V gene sequence: CDR1 SGHDT, CDR2 YYEEEE. This CDR3 region has 13 residues. The ends were cut back, 0 bases at V and 1 base at J, with 5 bases in the middle. CDR3 loop: CASSLGQSYEQYF. The DNA for the CDR3 is TGTGCCAGCAGCTTGGGACAGTCCTACGAGCAGTACTTC.

The chain carries TRBV7-9 and TRBJ2-1, with D uncertain. Germline CDR1 reads SEHNR; CDR2 reads FQNEAQ (reference sequence). V lost 3 bases, J lost 8 bases, and 17 bases lay in between. The CDR3 contains 15 residues. The CDR3 DNA sequence: TGTGCCAGCAGCTTGGTTCGGACCCCTGCCGATGAGCAGTTCTTC. Residues: CASSLVRTPADEQFF. Combining the CDR3 with reference TRBV7-9 and TRBJ2-1 gives the whole variable domain DTGVSQNPRHKITKRGQNVTFRCDPISEHNRLYWYRQTLGQGPEFLTYFQNEAQLEKSRLLSDRFSAERPKGSFSTLEIQRTEQGDSAMYLCASSLVRTPADEQFFGPGTRLTVL.

The rearrangement links TRBV15 to TRBJ1-1; no reliable D call. The CDR3 totals 14 residues. CDR1 and CDR2 (germline): LNHNV, YYDKDF (reference sequence). Trimming removed 5 bases from V and 6 bases from J, with 16 bases in between. The CDR3: CATSASLGFPEAFF. The CDR3 coding sequence is TGTGCCACCAGCGCTTCTCTCGGGTTTCCTGAAGCTTTCTTT.

This clone has only one observation. J is TRBJ2-3 and V is TRBV9; D is uncertain. V was trimmed by 4 bases and J by 5 bases, leaving 11 bases between them. CDR1 is SGDLS and CDR2 is YYNGEE in the germline V gene. The CDR3 sequence is 13 residues long. This CDR3 is CASSSTPGDTQYF. As DNA, the CDR3 is TGTGCCAGCAGCTCCACTCCGGGAGATACGCAGTATTTT.

V and J are TRBV19 and TRBJ2-7; a possible D gene is TRBD1 (6 bases). The germline gives CDR1 LNHDA, CDR2 SQIVND (reference sequence). Trimming took 5 bases from V and 6 from J, leaving 11 bases between them. CDR3 length equals 12 residues. CDR3 coding DNA: TGTGCCAGTAGTCCCTTGGGGGCCGAGCAGTACTTC. Residues: CASSPLGAEQYF.